This is a list of T cell receptor beta chains from one sample in a study of T cell changes during pregnancy in multiple sclerosis. Only in-frame clones appear in the TCRdb table, and some are missing; sequencing was by immunoSEQ multiplex PCR. The sample carries roughly 100,000 clones, under 95% recorded once. The sequencing used peripheral blood, collected after pregnancy. These TCRs come from a female donor with multiple sclerosis, enrolled in a pregnancy study. Both conserved end residues are part of each CDR3. Each record gives: clone size, V gene, D gene, J gene, CDR3 DNA, CDR3 protein. A D gene is named only where the DNA matches it firmly. Where a row states a size, it is once, few, many or the class of an expanded clone; other rows omit it.

size: -; V: TRBV30; D: -; J: TRBJ1-5; DNA: TGTGCCTGGAGTGGGAGTAGCAATCAGCCCCAGCATTTT; CDR3: CAWSGSSNQPQHF
size: -; V: TRBV18; D: -; J: TRBJ2-2; DNA: TGTGCCAGCTCACAGGGGGATGTGAACACCGGGGAGCTGTTTTTT; CDR3: CASSQGDVNTGELFF
size: -; V: TRBV5-1; D: -; J: TRBJ1-1; DNA: TGCGCCAGCAGCTCGGGAAGCAAGAACACTGAAGCTTTCTTT; CDR3: CASSSGSKNTEAFF
size: -; V: TRBV5-1; D: -; J: TRBJ2-7; DNA: TGCGCCAGCAGCCCTTACGGGGGAGGAACATCTGGCGAGCAGTACTTC; CDR3: CASSPYGGGTSGEQYF
size: -; V: TRBV7-6; D: -; J: TRBJ2-1; DNA: TGTGCCAGCAGCTCCCTCCCCAGGGACAATGAGCAGTTCTTC; CDR3: CASSSLPRDNEQFF
size: -; V: TRBV2; D: TRBD2; J: TRBJ2-7; DNA: TGTGCCAGCAGTACCAGTCCTAGCGGGAGTCATCGGTACTTC; CDR3: CASSTSPSGSHRYF
size: -; V: TRBV5-1; D: -; J: TRBJ2-7; DNA: TGCGCCAGCAGCGTTCCAACTAATAACAGGGTGCGCGAGCAGTACTTC; CDR3: CASSVPTNNRVREQYF
size: -; V: TRBV5-4; D: TRBD2; J: TRBJ2-1; DNA: TGTGCCAGCAGCCACGGAGGAGAAGGGTTCCGTAGCGGGAAAGACAATGAGCAGTTCTTC; CDR3: CASSHGGEGFRSGKDNEQFF
size: -; V: TRBV6-5; D: -; J: TRBJ1-2; DNA: TGTGCCAGCAGGTCAGGGGTAACCTATGGCTACACCTTC; CDR3: CASRSGVTYGYTF
size: -; V: TRBV28; D: -; J: TRBJ1-2; DNA: TGTGCCAGCAGTTCCCCCCCGGGACAAAATAACTATGGCTACACCTTC; CDR3: CASSSPPGQNNYGYTF
size: -; V: TRBV28; D: TRBD1; J: TRBJ1-2; DNA: TGTGCCAGCAGTTCCATGACAGGGGGTGGCTACACCTTC; CDR3: CASSSMTGGGYTF
size: -; V: TRBV6-1; D: TRBD1; J: TRBJ1-1; DNA: TGTGCCAGCAGTCGACAGGGTGAGAACACTGAAGCTTTCTTT; CDR3: CASSRQGENTEAFF
size: -; V: TRBV5-1; D: TRBD1; J: TRBJ1-3; DNA: TGCGCCAGCAGCTCTAACGTCCAGGGGGCTACGGGGGGAAACACCATATATTTT; CDR3: CASSSNVQGATGGNTIYF
size: -; V: TRBV6-5; D: TRBD2; J: TRBJ2-7; DNA: TGTGCCAGCAGTTACGGGACTAGCGGGAGCTGGGAGCAGTACTTC; CDR3: CASSYGTSGSWEQYF
size: -; V: TRBV21-1; D: -; J: TRBJ1-5; DNA: TGTGCCAGCAGGCCCCGACAGGAGAATCAGCCCCAGCATTTT; CDR3: CASRPRQENQPQHF
size: -; V: TRBV5-1; D: -; J: TRBJ1-2; DNA: TGCGCCAGCAGCTTGGTGGGCAGGAAAGGTGGCTATGGCTACACCTTC; CDR3: CASSLVGRKGGYGYTF
size: -; V: TRBV5-6; D: TRBD1; J: TRBJ1-2; DNA: TGTGCCAGCAGCTTTCAGGACAGGGCCGAAGTGGGGGGCTACACCTTC; CDR3: CASSFQDRAEVGGYTF
size: -; V: TRBV5-4; D: TRBD1; J: TRBJ2-5; DNA: TGTGCCAGCAGCTTTTACAGGGGGCTCGAGACCCAGTACTTC; CDR3: CASSFYRGLETQYF
size: -; V: TRBV23-1; D: -; J: TRBJ1-5; DNA: TGCGCCAGCAGTCAATCGGGCAGGGATGGCAATCAGCCCCAGCATTTT; CDR3: CASSQSGRDGNQPQHF
size: -; V: TRBV5-1; D: -; J: TRBJ2-7; DNA: TGCGCCAGCAGGAAGCGAGGGGGAGGGGGGAGAGACTACGAGCAGTACTTC; CDR3: CASRKRGGGGRDYEQYF
size: -; V: TRBV19; D: -; J: TRBJ1-6; DNA: TGTGCCAGTAGTATAAGCCGTGATTCACCCCTCCACTTT; CDR3: CASSISRDSPLHF
size: -; V: TRBV5-4; D: TRBD1; J: TRBJ2-5; DNA: TGTGCCAGCAGCCTTCAGGGGGACGAGACCCAGTACTTC; CDR3: CASSLQGDETQYF
size: few; V: TRBV6-1; D: -; J: TRBJ1-1; DNA: TGTGCCAGCACTACCTGGGGGGGCGCAGGCTCTGAAGCTTTCTTT; CDR3: CASTTWGGAGSEAFF
size: -; V: TRBV19; D: TRBD1; J: TRBJ1-5; DNA: TGTGCCAGTAGTCCTCACATGGACAGGGGCAACCAGCCCCAGCATTTT; CDR3: CASSPHMDRGNQPQHF
size: -; V: TRBV2; D: -; J: TRBJ1-3; DNA: TGTGCCAGCAGTGAACTTGGCAGGACGGGAGGAAACACCATATATTTT; CDR3: CASSELGRTGGNTIYF
size: -; V: TRBV27; D: -; J: TRBJ1-5; DNA: TGTGCCAGCAGTTGGAGGGGCCAACAGCCCCAGCATTTT; CDR3: CASSWRGQQPQHF
size: -; V: TRBV5-1; D: -; J: TRBJ2-5; DNA: TGCGCCAGCAGCCCCTATGCAGGGTCCGAGACCCAGTACTTC; CDR3: CASSPYAGSETQYF
size: -; V: TRBV27; D: -; J: TRBJ2-5; DNA: TGTGCCAGCAGTAGGGGGTACGCGGAGACCCAGTACTTC; CDR3: CASSRGYAETQYF
size: -; V: TRBV27; D: TRBD2; J: TRBJ2-1; DNA: TGTGCCAGCAGCCCCGGGACTAGCGGGGCCAATACGGATGAGCAGTTCTTC; CDR3: CASSPGTSGANTDEQFF
size: -; V: TRBV4-2; D: TRBD2; J: TRBJ2-2; DNA: TGTGCCAGCAGCCAAGACGGAACTAGCGGGGGTAACACCGGGGAGCTGTTTTTT; CDR3: CASSQDGTSGGNTGELFF
size: once; V: TRBV9; D: -; J: TRBJ2-3; DNA: TGTGCCAGCAGCGCACAGGGTTGGTGGGACACAGATACGCAGTATTTT; CDR3: CASSAQGWWDTDTQYF
size: -; V: TRBV7-2; D: -; J: TRBJ1-5; DNA: TGTGCCAGCAGCCCGATCGCGGGGGAGATCCAGTATAGCAATCAGCCCCAGCATTTT; CDR3: CASSPIAGEIQYSNQPQHF
size: -; V: TRBV9; D: -; J: TRBJ2-3; DNA: TGTGCCAGCAGCGGGGGCAGGGAACAGTTGGATACGCAGTATTTT; CDR3: CASSGGREQLDTQYF
size: once; V: TRBV5-1; D: -; J: TRBJ1-1; DNA: TGCGCCAGCAGCCCCGGACTAGGGACTGAAGCTTTCTTT; CDR3: CASSPGLGTEAFF
size: once; V: TRBV5-4; D: -; J: TRBJ1-6; DNA: TGTGCCAGCAGCCCGAGCAATAATTCACCCCTCCACTTT; CDR3: CASSPSNNSPLHF
size: -; V: TRBV6-5; D: TRBD2; J: TRBJ2-7; DNA: TGTGCCAGCACTCCGCGTAGCGGGAGCTACGAGCAGTACTTC; CDR3: CASTPRSGSYEQYF
size: -; V: TRBV28; D: TRBD2; J: TRBJ2-1; DNA: TGTGCCAGCAGTTCGGTGACTAGCGGTATAGGTGAGCAGTTCTTC; CDR3: CASSSVTSGIGEQFF
size: -; V: TRBV7-2; D: TRBD2; J: TRBJ2-1; DNA: TGTGCCAGCAGCCCCTGGACTAGCGGGGCTAGAAATGAGCAGTTCTTC; CDR3: CASSPWTSGARNEQFF
size: -; V: TRBV9; D: TRBD2; J: TRBJ2-2; DNA: TGTGCCAGCAGCGTAGAATGGGGGGGCACCGGGGAGCTGTTTTTT; CDR3: CASSVEWGGTGELFF
size: -; V: TRBV2; D: -; J: TRBJ2-2; DNA: TGTGCCAGCAGTGGAGTAGGGGGCACCGGGGAGCTGTTTTTT; CDR3: CASSGVGGTGELFF
size: -; V: TRBV5-1; D: -; J: TRBJ2-7; DNA: TGCGCCAGCAGCCCCGCCGCGGGGATCTCCTACGAGCAGTACTTC; CDR3: CASSPAAGISYEQYF
size: -; V: TRBV5-1; D: TRBD2; J: TRBJ2-5; DNA: TGCGCCAGCAGCTTGGGTGGTAGCGGGCCTAGAGAGACCCAGTACTTC; CDR3: CASSLGGSGPRETQYF
size: -; V: TRBV2; D: -; J: TRBJ1-5; DNA: TGTGCCAGCAGCGGAGGGTCCAATCAGCCCCAGCATTTT; CDR3: CASSGGSNQPQHF